This entry features one TCR beta chain sequence. This clone occurred once. Its antigen is still unknown. No much larger clone is present one base from it, and per-base qualities are unavailable. Library prep was done by the immunoSEQ multiplex PCR assay. TCRdb mirrors the immuneACCESS table, restricted to in-frame sequences. Some clones are absent from its copies; in checked studies, under half trace to an unresolved V gene, and the reason for the others is unknown. The sample includes roughly 400,000 clones, with around 90% observed a single time. The top ten clones comprise around 6.8% of the sample. The CDR3 runs 17 residues from the cysteine to the phenylalanine. Just CDR3 DNA is preserved here, 51 bases in frame from base 1. The V end gives up 7 bases and the J end 0 bases, leaving 12 bases in the junction not matched to a gene. Via the germline V gene, CDR1 is SNHLY and CDR2 FYNNEI. The source of the sample is a study of control samples from healthy donors and cancer patients (dated by TCRdb to the early 2020s).

The clonotype comes from a man between 35 and 55 years old with head and neck cancer. Sequenced: PBMCs. The rearranged segments are TRBV2 and TRBJ1-2; TRBD1 aligns with 9 central bases. In nucleotide form, the sequence is TGTGCCAGCACTGGGGGACAGGGAGTGGCCTCTAACTATGGCTACACCTTC. Its translation reads: CASTGGQGVASNYGYTF.